What follows are 3 T cell receptor beta chains derived from one specimen sequenced in a study of siplizumab effects on memory and regulatory T cells. Clones were sequenced by immunoSEQ multiplex PCR, and TCRdb holds only the in-frame ones, with some missing. The sample yields about 52,000 clones, about 97% seen once. The material sequenced was naive CD4+ T cells sorted from blood. The source of these receptors is a human donor in good health.

The V gene is TRBV30, the J gene TRBJ2-1; 9 bases fit TRBD2. After removal of 4 bases from V and 3 bases from J, the junction contained 19 bases not matched to a gene. Germline V gene lookup returns CDR1 GTSNPN and CDR2 SVGIG (reference sequence). The CDR3 spans 19 residues. CDR3 DNA sequence: TGTGCCTGGAATAGAGGGCTTGCGGGAGGGAGGGGCTTCTACAATGAGCAGTTCTTC. It yields the protein CAWNRGLAGGRGFYNEQFF.

The chain uses TRBV14 and TRBJ2-1; 9 bases fit TRBD1. The CDR3 sequence is 15 residues long. Trimming at V came to 2 bases and at J to 15 bases, leaving 14 bases not matched to a gene. Germline-derived CDR1 and CDR2 are SGHDN and FVKESK. CDR3 residues: CASSQRDQYRGQRFF. CDR3 sequence (DNA): TGTGCCAGCAGCCAAAGAGATCAATACAGGGGGCAACGGTTCTTC.

This chain uses TRBV9 with TRBJ1-4; D is ambiguous. V was shortened by 0 bases and J by 4 bases, with 10 bases between the two germline ends. Germline-derived CDR1 and CDR2 are SGDLS and YYNGEE. The CDR3 totals 15 residues. CDR3 sequence (DNA): TGTGCCAGCAGCGTAGTTGGAGCACGTAATGAAAAACTGTTTTTT. Translation: CASSVVGARNEKLFF.